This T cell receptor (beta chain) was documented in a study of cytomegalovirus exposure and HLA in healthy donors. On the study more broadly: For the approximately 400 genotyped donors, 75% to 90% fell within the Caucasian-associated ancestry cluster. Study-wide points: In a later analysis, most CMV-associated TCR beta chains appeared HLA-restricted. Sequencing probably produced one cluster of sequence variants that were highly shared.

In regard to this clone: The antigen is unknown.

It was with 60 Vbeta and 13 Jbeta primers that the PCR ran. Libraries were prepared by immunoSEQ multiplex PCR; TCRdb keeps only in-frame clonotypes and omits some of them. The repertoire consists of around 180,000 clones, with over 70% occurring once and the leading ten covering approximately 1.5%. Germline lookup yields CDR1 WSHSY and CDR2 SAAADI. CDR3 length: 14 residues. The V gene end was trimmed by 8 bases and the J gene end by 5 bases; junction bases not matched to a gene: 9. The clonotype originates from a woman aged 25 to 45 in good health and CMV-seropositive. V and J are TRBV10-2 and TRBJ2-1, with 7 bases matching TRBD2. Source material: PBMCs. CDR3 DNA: TGCGCCAGCGGCCGGGACTATAGTGACAATGAGCAGTTCTTC. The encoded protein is CASGRDYSDNEQFF.